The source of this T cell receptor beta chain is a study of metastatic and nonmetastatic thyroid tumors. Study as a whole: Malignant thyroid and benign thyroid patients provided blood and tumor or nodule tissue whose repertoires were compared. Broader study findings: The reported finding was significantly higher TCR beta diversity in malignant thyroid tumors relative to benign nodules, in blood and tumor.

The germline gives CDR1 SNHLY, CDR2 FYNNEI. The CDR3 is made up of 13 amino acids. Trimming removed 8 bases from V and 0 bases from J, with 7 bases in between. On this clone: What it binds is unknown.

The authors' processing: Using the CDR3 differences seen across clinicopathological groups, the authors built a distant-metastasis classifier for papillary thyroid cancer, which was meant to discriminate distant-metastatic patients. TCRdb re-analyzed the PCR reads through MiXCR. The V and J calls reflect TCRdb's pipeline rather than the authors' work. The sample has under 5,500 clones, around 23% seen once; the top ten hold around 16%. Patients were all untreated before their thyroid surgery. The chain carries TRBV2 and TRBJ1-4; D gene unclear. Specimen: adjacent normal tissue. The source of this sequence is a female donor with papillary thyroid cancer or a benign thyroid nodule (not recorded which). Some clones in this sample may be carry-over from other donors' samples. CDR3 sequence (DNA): TGTGCCAGCTCGTCTACAACTAATGAAAAACTGTTTTTT. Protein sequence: CASSSTTNEKLFF.